This paragraph covers one T cell receptor (beta chain) sequence. Its antigen remains unknown. This CDR3 has 14 amino acids. Germline V CDR1 and CDR2: SGDLS, YYNGEE. Unmatched junction bases numbered 5, after V lost 7 bases and J lost 0 bases. Chemo-refractory metastatic non-small-cell lung cancer patients underwent focal radiation alongside CTLA-4 blockade with ipilimumab. The record originates from a study of radiotherapy plus CTLA-4 blockade in lung cancer. Study-wide points: Clones of tumor-derived TCRs expanded in blood after radiotherapy plus ipilimumab.

The assay was immunoSEQ multiplex PCR, and TCRdb's table has in-frame clones only and misses some. The sample has over 100,000 clones, 85% to 90% seen once. The material sequenced was peripheral blood, taken from a patient treated with radiotherapy plus ipilimumab. V and J are TRBV9 and TRBJ2-3; 7 nucleotides align to TRBD2. This clonotype originated in a human donor with non-small cell lung cancer that progressed on radiotherapy plus ipilimumab. Here the CDR3 DNA reads TGTGCCAGCGGGCGGGAGCCGAGCACAGATACGCAGTATTTT. Its translation: CASGREPSTDTQYF. Based on the CDR3 plus reference TRBV9 and TRBJ2-3, the full variable domain is DSGVTQTPKHLITATGQRVTLRCSPRSGDLSVYWYQQSLDQGLQFLIQYYNGEERAKGNILERFSAQQFPDLHSELNLSSLELGDSALYFCASGREPSTDTQYFGPGTRLTVL.